These 17 T cell receptor beta chains originate from one sample sequenced in a study of OX40 agonist ivuxolimab in advanced cancers. The protocol was immunoSEQ multiplex PCR, while the TCRdb copy is restricted to in-frame clones and leaves out a portion. The sample consists of 3,100 or so clones, around 72% of them appearing once. Source: CD4+ or CD8+ T cells sorted from blood, taken in a trial of the OX40 agonist ivuxolimab. Receptors were obtained from an adult with an advanced solid tumor such as melanoma, head and neck, liver or kidney cancer.

The rearrangement uses TRBV6-6 and TRBJ2-5, with 15 bases matching TRBD2. The CDR3 is made up of 14 amino acids. Germline loops: CDR1 MNHNY, CDR2 SVGAGI (reference sequence). With V trimmed by 10 bases and J by 4 bases, 4 bases remained unmatched. The CDR3 region is CAIQGLAGGETQYF. CDR3 sequence (DNA): TGTGCCATCCAGGGACTAGCGGGAGGAGAGACCCAGTACTTC.

The chain recombines TRBV5-4 with TRBJ2-7; perhaps D is TRBD1 or TRBD2 (5 bases each). Germline V CDR1 and CDR2: SGHNT, YYREEE (reference sequence). Trimming shortened V by 4 bases and J by 6 bases, and 14 bases separated the two germline ends. The CDR3 has 13 residues. The DNA for the CDR3 is TGTGCCAGCAGCCCGGGACCGGCGTCCGAGCAGTACTTC. This gives the protein CASSPGPASEQYF.

V usage is TRBV27 and J usage is TRBJ2-5; D remains unclear. The V end was cut by 1 base, the J end by 5 bases, with 2 bases between. Germline CDR1 and CDR2: MNHEY and SMNVEV (reference sequence). This CDR3 comprises 11 residues. The CDR3 DNA reads as TGTGCCAGCAGTTTATGGGAGACCCAGTACTTC. Protein product: CASSLWETQYF.

This clone has just a few counts. The V call is TRBV30, the J call TRBJ1-4; D uncertain. The CDR3 runs 12 residues. Germline V gives CDR1 GTSNPN, CDR2 SVGIG (reference sequence). Trimming took 3 bases from V and 5 from J, leaving 7 bases between them. The CDR3 coding sequence is TGTGCCTGGAGCCTACAGAATGAAAAACTGTTTTTT. The encoded protein is CAWSLQNEKLFF. Full variable domain (rest looked up from reference TRBV30 and TRBJ1-4): SQTIHQWPATLVQPVGSPLSLECTVEGTSNPNLYWYRQAAGRGLQLLFYSVGIGQISSEVPQNLSASRPQDRQFILSSKKLLLSDSGFYLCAWSLQNEKLFFGSGTQLSVL.

The chain links TRBV13 to TRBJ2-7, with 10 nucleotides matching TRBD1. Germline trimming cut 5 bases from V and 1 base from J; bases unmatched to any gene: 5. This CDR3 region has 15 residues. CDR1 is PRHDT and CDR2 is FYEKMQ in the germline V gene (reference sequence). CDR3 sequence reads: CASSPAGQGSYEQYF. The CDR3 region has the DNA TGTGCCAGCAGCCCTGCGGGACAGGGGTCCTACGAGCAGTACTTC.

The chain couples TRBV15 to TRBJ2-1; TRBD2 matches at 7 bases. Germline loops: CDR1 LNHNV, CDR2 YYDKDF (reference sequence). The CDR3 has 16 residues. The trim removed 1 base at V and 0 bases at J, leaving 3 bases unmatched. The CDR3 DNA is TGTGCCACCAGCAGAGGGGGAGGGAGCTCCTACAATGAGCAGTTCTTC. It specifies CATSRGGGSSYNEQFF. The variable domain in full, completed from reference TRBV15 and TRBJ2-1, reads DAMVIQNPRYQVTQFGKPVTLSCSQTLNHNVMYWYQQKSSQAPKLLFHYYDKDFNNEADTPDNFQSRRPNTSFCFLDIRSPGLGDTAMYLCATSRGGGSSYNEQFFGPGTRLTVL.

V is TRBV28 and J is TRBJ1-5; D not certain. V lost 4 bases, J lost 7 bases, and 11 bases lay in between. The CDR3 extends over 13 amino acids. Germline V gene data show CDR1 as MDHEN and CDR2 as SYDVKM. CDR3 DNA: TGTGCCAGCAGTTCGCTCCCCGGGCAGCCCCAGCATTTT. Its protein product is CASSSLPGQPQHF.

This clone showed up just a few times. This chain connects TRBV11-2 to TRBJ1-1; 7 bases align to TRBD1. V lost 4 bases to trimming and J lost 1 base; unmatched junction nucleotides: 3. Germline CDR1 reads SGHAT; CDR2 reads FQNNGV. This CDR3 comprises 14 residues. The CDR3 here is CASSWGQRNTEAFF. For the CDR3, the DNA is TGTGCCAGCAGCTGGGGACAGCGGAACACTGAAGCTTTCTTT.

This sequence joins TRBV4-3 and TRBJ2-7; 9 bases are shared with TRBD1. The V gene end was trimmed by 4 bases and the J gene end by 4 bases; junction bases not matched to a gene: 5. Germline V gives CDR1 LGHNA, CDR2 YSLEER. There are 14 residues in the CDR3. The CDR3 is CASSLDRGGYEQYF. CDR3 bases: TGCGCCAGCAGCCTCGACAGGGGGGGATACGAGCAGTACTTC.

This clone has more than one count but fewer than ten. V usage is TRBV4-2 and J usage is TRBJ1-1, with D perhaps TRBD1 (5 bases). CDR3 length: 15 amino acids. Germline CDR1 is LGHNA and CDR2 is YNFKEQ. Trimming removed 0 bases from V and 2 bases from J, with 10 bases in between. The CDR3 here is CASSQDPRANTEAFF. The CDR3 DNA sequence: TGTGCCAGCAGCCAAGATCCCAGGGCCAACACTGAAGCTTTCTTT.

The CDR3 reads CASSPGQGWSEQYF. The DNA of the CDR3 is TGTGCCAGCAGCCCGGGACAGGGATGGTCCGAGCAGTACTTC. V usage is TRBV9 and J usage is TRBJ2-7; 9 bases fit TRBD1. Germline CDR1 and CDR2: SGDLS and YYNGEE. The CDR3 spans 14 residues. V was pared by 4 bases and J by 6 bases, with 8 bases of the junction left unmatched.

CDR3 coding DNA: TGTGCCAGCAGTTTAAGGGGGGGACGGGGCCAAGAGACCCAGTACTTC. This encodes CASSLRGGRGQETQYF. This sequence joins TRBV28 and TRBJ2-5, with D tentatively TRBD2 (7 bases). The V end was cut by 2 bases, the J end by 1 base, with 14 bases between. Looked up from germline, CDR1 is MDHEN and CDR2 is SYDVKM. The CDR3 sequence is 16 residues long.

J is TRBJ2-1 and V is TRBV11-2; 9 bases align to TRBD1. From germline, CDR1 is SGHAT and CDR2 FQNNGV. The CDR3 is 18 residues long. V lost 5 bases to trimming and J lost 5 bases; unmatched junction nucleotides: 16. The CDR3 region is CASSPPGQGGSGNNEQFF. The DNA for the CDR3 is TGTGCCAGCAGCCCACCGGGACAGGGAGGGAGTGGGAACAATGAGCAGTTCTTC. The variable domain in full, completed from reference TRBV11-2 and TRBJ2-1, reads EAGVAQSPRYKIIEKRQSVAFWCNPISGHATLYWYQQILGQGPKLLIQFQNNGVVDDSQLPKDRFSAERLKGVDSTLKIQPAKLEDSAVYLCASSPPGQGGSGNNEQFFGPGTRLTVL.

This rearrangement joins TRBV7-9 to TRBJ1-6; a weak D match, TRBD1 (6 bases). V was clipped by 5 bases and J by 8 bases, with 13 bases between them. Germline CDR1 SEHNR, CDR2 FQNEAQ (reference sequence). The CDR3 runs to 14 residues. As DNA, the CDR3 is TGTGCCAGCAGCCTTTACAGGGAAGATTCACCCCTCCACTTT. It translates to CASSLYREDSPLHF.

Only a few counts were recorded for this clone. This chain uses TRBV5-4 with TRBJ2-2; D is unclear. The germline gives CDR1 SGHNT, CDR2 YYREEE (reference sequence). Deletions cut 3 bases from V and 6 bases from J, with 9 bases between. CDR3 size: 13 residues. The CDR3 spells CASSSEVPGELFF. DNA for the CDR3: TGTGCCAGCAGCTCTGAGGTGCCCGGGGAGCTGTTTTTT.

The J gene is TRBJ2-5, the V gene TRBV7-8; the D gene is possibly TRBD2 (5 bases). Deletions cut 7 bases from V and 5 bases from J, with 23 bases between. The CDR3 extends over 16 amino acids. Per germline, CDR1 SGHVS and CDR2 FQNEAQ. The CDR3: CASIRNYGVVGETQYF. DNA for the CDR3: TGTGCCAGCATCCGAAACTACGGGGTGGTAGGGGAGACCCAGTACTTC.

The chain links TRBV19 to TRBJ2-7; 9 bases match TRBD1. The CDR3 contains 14 residues. Germline assignment: CDR1 LNHDA and CDR2 SQIVND (reference sequence). V shed 5 bases, J shed 4 bases, and the junction held 6 bases outside the gene matches. As DNA, the CDR3 is TGTGCCAGTAGTGCGGGGACAGGGATTTACGAGCAGTACTTC. Encoded protein: CASSAGTGIYEQYF.